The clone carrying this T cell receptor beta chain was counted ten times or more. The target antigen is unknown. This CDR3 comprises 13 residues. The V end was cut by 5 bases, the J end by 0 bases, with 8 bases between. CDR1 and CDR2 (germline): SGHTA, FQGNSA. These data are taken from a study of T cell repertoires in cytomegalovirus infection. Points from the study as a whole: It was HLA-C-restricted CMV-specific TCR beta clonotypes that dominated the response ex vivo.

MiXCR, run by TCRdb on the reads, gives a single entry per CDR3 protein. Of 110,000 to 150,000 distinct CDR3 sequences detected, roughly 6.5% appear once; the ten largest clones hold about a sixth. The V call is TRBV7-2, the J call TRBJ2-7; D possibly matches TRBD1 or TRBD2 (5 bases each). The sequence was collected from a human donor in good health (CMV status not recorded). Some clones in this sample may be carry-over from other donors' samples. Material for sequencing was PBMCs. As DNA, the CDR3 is TGTGCCAGCAGCCGAGGGGACTCCTACGAGCAGTACTTC. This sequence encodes CASSRGDSYEQYF. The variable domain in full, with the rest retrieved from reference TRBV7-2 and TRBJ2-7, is GAGVSQSPSNKVTEKGKDVELRCDPISGHTALYWYRQSLGQGLEFLIYFQGNSAPDKSGLPSDRFSAERTGGSVSTLTIQRTQQEDSAVYLCASSRGDSYEQYFGPGTRLTVT.